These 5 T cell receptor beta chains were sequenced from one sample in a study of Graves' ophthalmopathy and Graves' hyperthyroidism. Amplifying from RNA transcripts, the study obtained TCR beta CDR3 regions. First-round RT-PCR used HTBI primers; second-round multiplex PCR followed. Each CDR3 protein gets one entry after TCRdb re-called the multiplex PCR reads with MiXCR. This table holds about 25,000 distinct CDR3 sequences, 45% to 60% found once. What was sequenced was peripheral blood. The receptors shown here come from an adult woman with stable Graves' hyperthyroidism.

The CDR3 sequence: CASSFAGGDGGEQFF. In nucleotides, the CDR3 is TGTGCCAGCAGCTTTGCAGGGGGTGATGGCGGTGAGCAGTTCTTC. This chain connects TRBV7-3 to TRBJ2-1; 7 bases are a match to TRBD1. The trim removed 3 bases at V and 9 bases at J, leaving 11 bases unmatched. The CDR3 sequence is 15 residues long. Germline CDR1 and CDR2: SGHTA and FQGTGA. The variable domain in full, with the rest retrieved from reference TRBV7-3 and TRBJ2-1, is GAGVSQTPSNKVTEKGKYVELRCDPISGHTALYWYRQSLGQGPEFLIYFQGTGAADDSGLPNDRFFAVRPEGSVSTLKIQRTERGDSAVYLCASSFAGGDGGEQFFGPGTRLTVL.

The DNA for the CDR3 is TGTGCCAGCAGTGAGGGGGGTGGAACAGATACGCAGTATTTT. Protein sequence: CASSEGGGTDTQYF. This rearrangement joins TRBV2 to TRBJ2-3; possible D gene TRBD2, 6 bases. Germline CDR1 SNHLY, CDR2 FYNNEI. Trimming removed 3 bases from V and 3 bases from J, with 10 bases in between. This CDR3 spans 14 amino acids.

The CDR3 reads CASSLATSGRRGDSGANVLTF. Here the CDR3 DNA reads TGTGCCAGCAGCTTAGCAACTAGCGGGAGGAGGGGGGACTCTGGGGCCAACGTCCTGACTTTC. V is TRBV7-9 and J is TRBJ2-6; 12 bases are a match to TRBD2. V lost 0 bases, J lost 0 bases, and 9 bases stayed unmatched. This CDR3 spans 21 amino acids. Germline V gene data show CDR1 as SEHNR and CDR2 as FQNEAQ (reference sequence). The full variable domain, completed using reference TRBV7-9 and TRBJ2-6, is DTGVSQNPRHKITKRGQNVTFRCDPISEHNRLYWYRQTLGQGPEFLTYFQNEAQLEKSRLLSDRFSAERPKGSFSTLEIQRTEQGDSAMYLCASSLATSGRRGDSGANVLTFGAGSRLTVL.

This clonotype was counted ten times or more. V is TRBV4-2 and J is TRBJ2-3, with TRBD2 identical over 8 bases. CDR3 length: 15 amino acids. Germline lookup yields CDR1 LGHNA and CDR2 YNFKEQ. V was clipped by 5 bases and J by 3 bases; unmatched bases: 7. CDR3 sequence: CASSKAGERTDTQYF. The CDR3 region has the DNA TGTGCCAGCAGCAAAGCGGGAGAGCGGACAGATACGCAGTATTTT.

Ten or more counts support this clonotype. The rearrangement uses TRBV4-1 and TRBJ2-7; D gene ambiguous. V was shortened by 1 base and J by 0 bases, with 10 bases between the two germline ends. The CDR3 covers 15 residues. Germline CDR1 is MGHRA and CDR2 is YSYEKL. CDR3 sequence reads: CASSQGRGRSYEQYF. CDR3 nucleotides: TGCGCCAGCAGCCAAGGGCGCGGCCGCTCCTACGAGCAGTACTTC.